These T cell receptor beta chains were read from a single sample in a study of cytomegalovirus exposure and HLA in healthy donors. The method was immunoSEQ multiplex PCR; TCRdb's version includes in-frame clones alone and lacks a portion of them. Among 150,000 to 200,000 clones listed, roughly 84% were seen once. Sequencing was done on a sample of PBMCs. These receptors were collected from a boy younger than 18 in good health and CMV-seronegative. CDR3s include the opening cysteine and the closing phenylalanine or tryptophan. The D gene is left open where the match is weak. Size is stated for part of the rows, as once, few or many counts, or as a class when the clone is expanded.

CDR3 protein,CDR3 DNA,J gene,D gene,V gene,clone size
CASATGARATDTQYF,TGTGCCAGTGCTACAGGGGCCCGAGCAACAGATACGCAGTATTTT,TRBJ2-3,TRBD1,TRBV19,.
CASSGYSGIRSEKLFF,TGTGCCAGCAGTGGATACTCCGGGATAAGGAGTGAAAAACTGTTTTTT,TRBJ1-4,.,TRBV27,.
CASRKTEYSNQPQHF,TGTGCCAGCAGAAAAACAGAGTATAGCAATCAGCCCCAGCATTTT,TRBJ1-5,.,TRBV2,.
CASTRVGALVSQPQHF,TGTGCCAGTACCCGAGTTGGGGCGTTGGTGTCTCAGCCCCAGCATTTT,TRBJ1-5,.,TRBV19,.
CASSPPVGSGANVLTF,TGTGCCAGCTCACCCCCTGTAGGGAGTGGGGCCAACGTCCTGACTTTC,TRBJ2-6,.,TRBV18,few
CASSPGQGNTGELFF,TGTGCCAGCAGCCCGGGACAGGGGAATACCGGGGAGCTGTTTTTT,TRBJ2-2,TRBD1,TRBV6-4,.
CSVDRDLNEQFF,TGCAGCGTTGATCGGGATTTGAATGAGCAGTTCTTC,TRBJ2-1,.,TRBV29-1,.
CASSVGGRQYEQYF,TGTGCCAGCAGCGTAGGAGGGAGGCAGTACGAGCAGTACTTC,TRBJ2-7,.,TRBV9,.
CASSLARGQGERNQPQHF,TGTGCCAGCAGCTTAGCGCGGGGACAGGGAGAACGAAATCAGCCCCAGCATTTT,TRBJ1-5,TRBD1,TRBV7-8,.
CASSWTGRLNTEAFF,TGTGCCAGCAGCTGGACAGGGCGATTGAACACTGAAGCTTTCTTT,TRBJ1-1,TRBD1,TRBV5-4,.
CASSTSTGSYEQYF,TGTGCCAGCAGTACCTCGACCGGGTCCTACGAGCAGTACTTC,TRBJ2-7,.,TRBV25-1,.
CASNRGTGALYEQYF,TGTGCCAGCAACAGGGGGACAGGGGCCCTCTACGAGCAGTACTTC,TRBJ2-7,TRBD1,TRBV14,.
CASSRDRGEQFF,TGCGCCAGCAGCCGGGACAGGGGTGAGCAGTTCTTC,TRBJ2-1,TRBD1,TRBV10-1,.
CSVLTGENYNEQFF,TGCAGCGTTCTGACAGGGGAGAACTACAATGAGCAGTTCTTC,TRBJ2-1,TRBD1,TRBV29-1,once
CASSLVTGGEQYF,TGTGCCAGCAGCTTGGTTACAGGGGGCGAGCAGTACTTC,TRBJ2-7,TRBD1,TRBV5-8,once
CASSLAPRGQETQYF,TGTGCCAGCAGCTTAGCCCCTCGGGGACAAGAGACCCAGTACTTC,TRBJ2-5,.,TRBV11-2,.
CASSLAGLASAQFF,TGTGCCAGCAGCTTAGCTGGACTAGCGTCAGCGCAGTTCTTC,TRBJ2-1,TRBD2,TRBV7-2,.
CASGMDRGLYEQYF,TGCGCCAGTGGTATGGACAGGGGGCTCTACGAGCAGTACTTC,TRBJ2-7,TRBD1,TRBV5-1,.
CASSVSGTGVETEAFF,TGTGCCAGCAGCGTATCCGGGACAGGGGTCGAGACTGAAGCTTTCTTT,TRBJ1-1,TRBD1,TRBV9,.
CASSYDRDGYTF,TGTGCCAGCAGCTACGACAGGGATGGCTACACCTTC,TRBJ1-2,TRBD1,TRBV5-4,.
CASSRYPLASGQANTGELFF,TGTGCCAGCTCGCGATATCCCCTTGCCTCAGGACAGGCGAACACCGGGGAGCTGTTTTTT,TRBJ2-2,TRBD1,TRBV18,.
CASSLGTAEAFF,TGTGCCAGCAGCTTAGGGACAGCTGAAGCTTTCTTT,TRBJ1-1,.,TRBV7-9,.
CASSQLTGGETQYF,TGTGCCAGCAGTCAACTGACAGGGGGAGAGACCCAGTACTTC,TRBJ2-5,TRBD1,TRBV27,.
CASSYQREGYNEQFF,TGTGCCAGCAGCTACCAGCGGGAGGGGTACAATGAGCAGTTCTTC,TRBJ2-1,TRBD2,TRBV7-9,.